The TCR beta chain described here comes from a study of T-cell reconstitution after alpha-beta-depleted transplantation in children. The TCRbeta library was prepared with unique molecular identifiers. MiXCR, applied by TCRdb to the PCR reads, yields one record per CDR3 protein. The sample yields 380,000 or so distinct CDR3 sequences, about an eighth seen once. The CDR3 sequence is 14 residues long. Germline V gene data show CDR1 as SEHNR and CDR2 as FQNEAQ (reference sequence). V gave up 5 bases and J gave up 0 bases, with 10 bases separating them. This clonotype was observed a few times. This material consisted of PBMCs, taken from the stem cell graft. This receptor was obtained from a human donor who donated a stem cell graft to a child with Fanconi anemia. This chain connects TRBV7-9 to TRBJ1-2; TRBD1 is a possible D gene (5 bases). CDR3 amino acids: CASSRQSANYGYTF. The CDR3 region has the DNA TGTGCCAGCAGCCGACAGAGCGCTAACTATGGCTACACCTTC.